What follows is one T cell receptor (beta chain) and its context. Its cognate antigen has yet to be identified. The input lacks base qualities; no much larger clone sits a single base away. These data come from a study of blood T cell repertoires in COVID-19 (dated by TCRdb to the early 2020s). Regarding the research as a whole: Samples covering the acute and convalescent phases of COVID-19 were provided by collaborators in the United States, Italy and Spain. The prospective study material was composed of cDNA or gDNA derived from T cells, B-cell-depleted T cells, or PBMCs. The dataset comprised deeply sampled blood TCRbeta repertoires from subjects exposed to, actively infected with, or recovered from COVID-19. The repertoires were released in a freely available public database intended as a resource for research on the immune response to SARS-CoV-2. Samples were obtained from the ongoing ImmuneRACE study (first 160 participants) and from 1,254 subjects provided by 6 global collaborators. A de-identified subject ID, COVID-19 status, age in years and sex were almost always included in the sample metadata. Where HLA class I and class II types were available, the types were taken from metadata supplied by the sample provider, not from assay-based typing. Broad study findings and their caveats: The quantity of clinical and demographic metadata differed by source and by participant and was supplied without curation.

V loses 6 bases at its end and J loses 4 bases; junction bases beyond the gene matches: 9. The CDR3 contains 15 residues, cysteine and phenylalanine counted. Kept here is only the CDR3 DNA, which spans 45 bases and is read in frame from base 1. The CDR1 and CDR2 encoded by the germline V gene (reference sequence) are MNHNY and SVGAGI. Whole blood was collected in K2EDTA tubes by collaborating institutions according to the institutions' own protocols. Collaborator samples were shipped for TCRbeta analysis as frozen whole blood, isolated PBMCs, or DNA extracted from either sample type. TCRbeta CDR3 regions were amplified from genomic DNA using the immunoSEQ Assay, a bias-controlled multiplex PCR. The original pipeline was this. The number of nucleated cells in each sample was estimated by amplification of reference gene primers within the assay. To quantify the absolute abundance of each unique TCRbeta CDR3 rearrangement, sequence reads were collapsed and filtered. For each sample, productive Simpson clonality was calculated as the square root of Simpson's diversity index over productive rearrangements. TCRdb carries this immuneACCESS record with in-frame sequences only. Its versions omit some clonotypes, under half of them owing to an unresolved V gene in the studies checked, with the rest unexplained. The D gene and trimming were derived from the DNA, and the V and J assignments and clone size from that table. This sample comprises about 190,000 clones, about nine tenths of them detected only once. The leading ten clones occupy 1% to 1.4% of the sample.

The chain links TRBV6-6 with TRBJ2-7; 10 bases in the junction line up with TRBD1. The source is a man aged 30-40 years with acute or convalescent COVID-19. Sequencing was done on a sample of peripheral blood. The nucleotide sequence is TGTGCCAGCAGATCTACCGGGACAGGGGTTTACGAGCAGTACTTC. Translation gives CASRSTGTGVYEQYF.